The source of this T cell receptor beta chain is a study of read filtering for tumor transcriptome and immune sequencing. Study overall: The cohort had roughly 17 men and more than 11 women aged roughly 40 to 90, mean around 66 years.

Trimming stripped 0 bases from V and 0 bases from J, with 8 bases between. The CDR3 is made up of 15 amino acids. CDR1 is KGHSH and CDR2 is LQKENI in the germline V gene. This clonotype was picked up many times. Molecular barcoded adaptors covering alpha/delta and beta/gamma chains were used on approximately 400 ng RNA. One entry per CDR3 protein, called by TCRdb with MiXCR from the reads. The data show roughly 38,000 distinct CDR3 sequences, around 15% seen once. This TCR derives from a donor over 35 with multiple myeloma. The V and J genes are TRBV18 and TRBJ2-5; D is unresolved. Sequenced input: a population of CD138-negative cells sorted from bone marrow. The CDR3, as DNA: TGTGCCAGCTCACCACCTTCCGCGAACCAAGAGACCCAGTACTTC. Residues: CASSPPSANQETQYF.